This T cell receptor beta chain was sequenced in a study of blood T cells in healthy people across ages. On this clonotype: Its specificity is not known.

The second PCR ran roughly 6 to 11 cycles with a sample-barcoded 5' primer and J-beta primers. One entry per CDR3 protein results from TCRdb running MiXCR on the 5' RACE reads. The data hold about 800,000 distinct CDR3 sequences, with just under 25% observed a single time. The CDR3 spans 13 residues. CDR1 and CDR2 from the germline V gene are SEHNR and FQNEAQ (reference sequence). The germline V and J ends were trimmed by 5 bases and 2 bases, with 10 bases remaining between them. The study, taken as a whole, reports: Donors of long life had a larger count of naive CD4+ cells and greater diversity than aged donors.

The same sample was also used in a study of T cells of mothers and their children. This second study notes: Maternal samples each gave over 9 million TCR beta CDR3 reads, and child samples a few million each. Related and unrelated pairs show similar thymic shaping of TCR recombination output.

The sample comprised blood. J is TRBJ2-7 and V is TRBV7-9; D is unresolved. The clonotype comes from a boy aged 5 to 17 in good health. The chain's CDR3 is CASSDSTTYEQYF. Here the CDR3 DNA reads TGTGCCAGCAGCGACTCCACGACCTACGAGCAGTACTTC.